This TCR beta chain was captured by sequencing in a study of beta chain features in type 1 diabetes. General study results and limits: Patients with Type 1 diabetes showed moderately but significantly shorter TCRB CDR3s in all four CD4+ subsets. PCR may have favored shorter templates equally in patients and controls. A potential influence of HLA type upon TCRB rearrangement remained unresolved herein. VDJ junctions from type 1 diabetes patients carried fewer insertions and larger deletions.

As concerns this clone: No antigen is known for it.

The CDR3 loop spans 13 amino acids. Per germline, CDR1 SQVTM and CDR2 ANQGSEA. V was clipped by 7 bases and J by 4 bases, with 14 bases between them. Reverse transcription of all isolated RNA meant that expressed TCRB transcripts were sequenced. Some clones are missing from TCRdb's copy, which holds only in-frame ones; the method was immunoSEQ multiplex PCR. The table shows some 250,000 clones, with roughly a tenth occurring only once. The receptor was derived from a man aged 30 to 45 with type 1 diabetes. The J gene is TRBJ2-1, the V gene TRBV29-1, with a weak D call TRBD2 (6 bases). Material: naive CD4+ T cells from blood. CDR3 DNA sequence: TGCAGCGCACTCAGTGGGACTTACAATGAGCAGTTCTTC. Amino acids: CSALSGTYNEQFF.